This is a list of T cell receptor beta chains from one sample in a study of CD8 T cells in ankylosing spondylitis. TCRdb re-called the 5' RACE reads through MiXCR, storing one row per CDR3 protein. The sample has 300,000 to 350,000 distinct CDR3 sequences; approximately 14% are singletons. Sequences were obtained from blood, either unsorted or a sorted T cell fraction (not recorded which). The receptors stem from a male donor with ankylosing spondylitis or in good health (not recorded which). The CDR3 runs from the conserved cysteine through the conserved F or W. The D gene is left open where the match is weak. The size of a clone is reported for some rows only, either as once, few or many, or as a class for expanded clones.

v_gene	abundance	d_gene	j_gene	CDR3aa	CDR3nt
TRBV20-1	few	TRBD1	TRBJ2-7	CSAINGQGSYEQYF	TGCAGTGCTATCAATGGACAGGGTTCCTACGAGCAGTACTTC
TRBV18	.	TRBD1	TRBJ2-7	CASSSNRGSYEQYF	TGTGCCAGCTCATCCAACAGGGGTAGCTACGAGCAGTACTTC
TRBV12-3/TRBV12-4	.	TRBD1	TRBJ2-5	CASSLSDREETQYF	TGTGCCAGCAGCCTCAGCGACAGGGAAGAGACCCAGTACTTC
TRBV2	.	TRBD1	TRBJ2-7	CASVTLTGFEQYF	TGTGCCAGCGTAACCCTGACAGGGTTCGAGCAGTACTTC
TRBV2	.	.	TRBJ2-2	CASTIAKNTGELFF	TGTGCCAGCACTATCGCAAAGAACACCGGGGAGCTGTTTTTT
TRBV20-1	many	TRBD1	TRBJ1-3	CSATSGTVSGNTIYF	TGCAGTGCCACGTCCGGGACAGTCTCTGGAAACACCATATATTTT
TRBV12-3/TRBV12-4	.	TRBD1	TRBJ1-5	CASSSLTGAQPQHF	TGTGCCAGCAGTTCCCTAACAGGGGCACAGCCCCAGCATTTT
TRBV6-1	many	TRBD2	TRBJ2-7	CATYLRLAGVHEQYF	TGTGCCACCTACCTACGACTCGCGGGAGTCCACGAGCAGTACTTC
TRBV6-4	few	TRBD1	TRBJ1-2	CASSAGQTTTHYTF	TGTGCCAGCAGCGCGGGACAGACTACTACCCACTACACCTTC
TRBV21-1	many	.	TRBJ2-5	CASSPPWRATGETQYF	TGTGCCAGCAGCCCTCCTTGGAGGGCAACTGGGGAGACCCAGTACTTC
TRBV20-1	few	TRBD1	TRBJ2-7	CSARPDRGWGEQYF	TGCAGTGCTAGACCCGACAGGGGGTGGGGCGAGCAGTACTTC
TRBV29-1	many	.	TRBJ2-7	CSVTTAGSEQYF	TGCAGCGTCACCACGGCGGGATCCGAGCAGTACTTC
TRBV15	.	.	TRBJ2-1	CATSRDKGAKVQEQFF	TGTGCCACCAGCAGAGATAAGGGAGCTAAAGTTCAAGAGCAGTTCTTC
TRBV29-1	.	.	TRBJ2-3	CSVDTQYF	TGCAGCGTCGATACGCAGTATTTT
TRBV7-9	.	TRBD1	TRBJ2-2	CASSQTGARGSGELFF	TGTGCCAGCAGCCAAACAGGGGCGAGAGGTTCCGGGGAGCTGTTTTTT
TRBV20-1	many	.	TRBJ2-5	CSARVFELSETQYF	TGCAGTGCTAGAGTTTTCGAATTATCGGAGACCCAGTACTTC
TRBV5-8	.	.	TRBJ2-3	CASRGQGFDTQYF	TGTGCCAGCAGAGGCCAGGGTTTTGATACGCAGTATTTT
TRBV10-3	.	.	TRBJ1-2	CAISDSGDGYTF	TGTGCCATCAGTGATTCAGGGGACGGCTACACCTTC